These 31 T cell receptor beta chains were all obtained from the same sample, sequenced in a study of molecular identifiers for immune sequencing clone quantification. TCRdb analysed the PCR reads with MiXCR anew, one entry per CDR3 protein. This table holds about 510,000 distinct CDR3 sequences, 20% to 25% found once. The sequencing sample was made of naive CD8+ T cells from blood, with Jurkat cell RNA spiked in. Documented subset: FACS-sorted CD8+CD4-CCR7+CD45RA+ naive T cells. These receptor sequences come from a human donor in good health. Some libraries in this study had Jurkat cell RNA spiked in.

This clonotype was observed a few times. This chain uses TRBV19 with TRBJ2-1, with D maybe TRBD2 (6 bases). Trimming took 6 bases from V and 5 from J, leaving 8 bases between them. The germline V gene encodes CDR1 LNHDA and CDR2 SQIVND (reference sequence). There are 12 residues in the CDR3. CDR3 coding DNA: TGTGCCAGTAGAGCTAGCGACAATGAGCAGTTCTTC. This translates into CASRASDNEQFF.

This clonotype was seen many times. The chain recombines TRBV30 with TRBJ2-1; the D is unclear. The ends were cut back, 1 base at V and 2 bases at J, with 6 bases in the middle. The CDR3 extends over 13 amino acids. Germline CDR1 GTSNPN, CDR2 SVGIG (reference sequence). The CDR3 region is CAWSDVPYNEQFF. The CDR3, as DNA: TGTGCCTGGAGTGATGTGCCCTACAATGAGCAGTTCTTC.

This clonotype was counted at least ten times. The rearrangement links TRBV29-1 to TRBJ2-1; 9 positions match TRBD2. The V and J ends lost 3 bases and 4 bases, in that order; junction bases with no gene match: 4. Per germline, CDR1 SQVTM and CDR2 ANQGSEA. CDR3 length: 14 amino acids. DNA of the CDR3: TGCAGCGTTGACCGACTAGCGGCATACAATGAGCAGTTCTTC. Its translation: CSVDRLAAYNEQFF.

As to this clonotype: A much more abundant neighbour one base away suggests this may be a read error. The rearrangement links TRBV2 to TRBJ2-7; D remains ambiguous. The CDR3 extends over 15 amino acids. Germline assignment: CDR1 SNHLY and CDR2 FYNNEI. Trimming took off 8 bases at V and 0 bases at J, with 17 bases between the two ends. CDR3 sequence: CASLMRTKLSYEQYF. CDR3 sequence (DNA): TGTGCCAGCCTTATGAGAACCAAGCTCTCCTACGAGCAGTACTTC.

Concerning this clonotype itself: Possible read error: a much larger clone is one base away. This CDR3 fails to terminate in the conserved phenylalanine or tryptophan, so it likely reflects a read error. The V and J genes are TRBV14 and TRBJ2-2; 7 nucleotides align to TRBD2. The V gene end was trimmed by 4 bases and the J gene end by 4 bases; junction bases not matched to a gene: 6. The CDR3 sequence is 15 residues long. Germline V gene sequence: CDR1 SGHDN, CDR2 FVKESK. CDR3 DNA: TGTGCCAGCAGCCCGGGACTAACACCCACCGGGGAGCTGTTTTCT. It encodes CASSPGLTPTGELFS.

In this sample, this clonotype turned up a few times. The chain links TRBV19 to TRBJ2-3; no firm D call. Germline lookup yields CDR1 LNHDA and CDR2 SQIVND (reference sequence). Trimming stripped 4 bases from V and 1 base from J, with 15 bases between. CDR3 length: 16 amino acids. The CDR3 sequence is CASSKKLSQRTDTQYF. The CDR3 DNA sequence: TGTGCCAGTAGTAAGAAACTCTCCCAACGCACAGATACGCAGTATTTT.

With regard to this clonotype: An end of the junction differs from the germline gene, which may be a read error. V and J are TRBV20-1 and TRBJ2-7; tentatively, D is TRBD2 (5 bases). The CDR3 extends over 13 amino acids. Germline V lookup: CDR1 DFQATT, CDR2 SNEGSKA (reference sequence). This CDR3 reads CGAREAGHYEQYF. CDR3 nucleotide sequence: TGCGGTGCTAGAGAGGCGGGTCACTACGAGCAGTACTTC.

The chain couples TRBV6-5 to TRBJ2-1; 10 bases are a match to TRBD2. The CDR3 runs 15 residues. CDR1 MNHEY and CDR2 SVGAGI come from the germline V gene. The trim removed 4 bases at V and 5 bases at J, leaving 5 bases unmatched. This CDR3 is CASSLVAGGNNEQFF. The CDR3 DNA reads as TGTGCCAGCAGTTTGGTAGCGGGGGGCAACAATGAGCAGTTCTTC.

In regard to this clonotype: A much bigger clone sits one base away, suggesting this may be a read error. V gene TRBV28 combines with J gene TRBJ1-5; D is undetermined. CDR3 length equals 15 residues. With 6 bases removed from V and 5 bases from J, the gap between germline ends came to 17 bases. The germline V gene has CDR1 MDHEN and CDR2 SYDVKM. The CDR3 reads CASSLGQVGHQPQHF. The CDR3 DNA reads as TGTGCCAGCAGCTTAGGGCAGGTCGGACATCAGCCCCAGCATTTT. Supplemented by reference TRBV28 and TRBJ1-5, the full variable domain reads DVKVTQSSRYLVKRTGEKVFLECVQDMDHENMFWYRQDPGLGLRLIYFSYDVKMKEKGDIPEGYSVSREKKERFSLILESASTNQTSMYLCASSLGQVGHQPQHFGDGTRLSIL.

Worth noting for this clonotype: With a much larger clone just one base away, this may be a read error. Because the CDR3 is missing its conserved closing phenylalanine or tryptophan, this is likely a read error. The V call is TRBV20-1, the J call TRBJ2-7; D not resolved. The V and J ends lost 6 bases and 4 bases respectively, with 13 bases between them. Germline V gene sequence: CDR1 DFQATT, CDR2 SNEGSKA (reference sequence). The CDR3 has 12 amino acids. The CDR3 DNA reads TGCAGTGCCGAAGGGTCCGGGTACGAGCAGTACTCC. Amino acids: CSAEGSGYEQYS.

The J gene is TRBJ2-1, the V gene TRBV6-2 or TRBV6-3, with TRBD1 as a possible D gene (8 bases). The CDR3 extends over 13 amino acids. V shed 7 bases and J shed 4 bases, with 11 bases lying between them. Germline CDR1 MNHEY, CDR2 SVGEGT. The CDR3 reads CASTQGGYNEQFF. CDR3 sequence (DNA): TGTGCCAGCACACAGGGGGGGTACAATGAGCAGTTCTTC.

This clonotype showed up many times. The chain is built from TRBV20-1 and TRBJ2-7, with D possibly being TRBD2 (6 bases). Between the trimmed V and J ends, which lost 6 bases and 4 bases, there was a span of 13 bases. Per germline, CDR1 DFQATT and CDR2 SNEGSKA (reference sequence). This CDR3 is 12 amino acids long. The CDR3 region has the DNA TGCAGTGCCTCCCCGGGACTGTACGAGCAGTACTTC. Amino acids: CSASPGLYEQYF.

This clonotype has a handful of counts. One junction end disagrees with the germline gene, perhaps due to a read error. V usage is TRBV28 and J usage is TRBJ2-7; D remains ambiguous. This CDR3 has 16 residues. The germline gives CDR1 MDHEN, CDR2 SYDVKM. CDR3: CAGSWFSRFASYEQYF. CDR3 in DNA: TGTGCCGGCAGTTGGTTCAGCAGGTTCGCCTCCTACGAGCAGTACTTC.

This clonotype was seen a few times. The J gene is TRBJ1-1, the V gene TRBV2; the D is unclear. The CDR3 contains 13 residues. Germline V gene lookup returns CDR1 SNHLY and CDR2 FYNNEI. V was pared by 6 bases and J by 0 bases, with 8 bases between. CDR3 region: CASRTNMNTEAFF. CDR3 nucleotide sequence: TGTGCCAGCAGGACTAATATGAACACTGAAGCTTTCTTT.

This clonotype was counted at least ten times. The J gene is TRBJ1-5, the V gene TRBV25-1; no clear D gene. V dropped 4 bases and J dropped 0 bases, with 7 bases sitting between them. CDR1 and CDR2 from the germline V gene are MGHDK and SYGVNS. The CDR3 length is 14 residues. The CDR3: CASSGWGSNQPQHF. CDR3 DNA: TGTGCCAGCAGTGGGTGGGGTAGCAATCAGCCCCAGCATTTT.

This clonotype was counted at least ten times. This chain joins TRBV4-3 and TRBJ1-2; possibly TRBD1 for D (6 bases). Trimming took 0 bases from V and 0 from J, leaving 20 bases between them. The CDR3 spans 19 residues. Per germline, CDR1 LGHNA and CDR2 YSLEER. CDR3 DNA: TGCGCCAGCAGCCAAGATTCCACCGCAGGGGCGCTAGCTAACTATGGCTACACCTTC. It encodes CASSQDSTAGALANYGYTF.

The chain uses TRBV5-6 and TRBJ2-7; D not resolved. V lost 0 bases and J lost 7, with 17 bases in between. The CDR3 totals 15 residues. Germline assignment: CDR1 SGHDT and CDR2 YYEEEE. CDR3 amino acids: CASSLGGRVLGEQYF. The CDR3 DNA is TGTGCCAGCAGCTTGGGTGGCCGAGTCCTAGGGGAGCAGTACTTC.

This rearrangement joins TRBV5-5 to TRBJ1-4; 7 nucleotides agree with TRBD1. This CDR3 is 15 amino acids long. The V and J ends lost 0 bases and 5 bases, in that order; junction bases with no gene match: 4. Germline CDR1 reads SGHKS; CDR2 reads YYEKEE (reference sequence). CDR3 nucleotide sequence: TGTGCCAGCAGCTTGGGACAGGGAGGGAATGAAAAACTGTTTTTT. It yields the protein CASSLGQGGNEKLFF.

This sequence joins TRBV7-9 and TRBJ1-6, with 9 bases lining up with TRBD1. After removal of 5 bases from V and 8 bases from J, the junction contained 10 bases not matched to a gene. The germline CDR1 and CDR2 sequences are SEHNR and FQNEAQ (reference sequence). The length of the CDR3 is 16 residues. Here the CDR3 DNA reads TGTGCCAGCAGCCCCGACAGGGGGAGAATTTATTCACCCCTCCACTTT. Residues: CASSPDRGRIYSPLHF. The full variable domain, completed using reference TRBV7-9 and TRBJ1-6, is DTGVSQNPRHKITKRGQNVTFRCDPISEHNRLYWYRQTLGQGPEFLTYFQNEAQLEKSRLLSDRFSAERPKGSFSTLEIQRTEQGDSAMYLCASSPDRGRIYSPLHFGNGTRLTVT.

On this clonotype itself: A much larger clone differs by one base, so this may be a read error. This chain connects TRBV4-3 to TRBJ1-4; 8 bases agree with TRBD1. CDR3 length equals 16 residues. Germline V gene data show CDR1 as LGHNA and CDR2 as YSLEER. The CDR3 loop reads CAGSQDRGPSTEKLFF. The CDR3 bases are TGCGCCGGCAGCCAAGACAGGGGCCCCTCAACTGAAAAACTGTTTTTT.

This clonotype was counted many times. The chain couples TRBV6-5 to TRBJ2-3; D possibly corresponds to TRBD2 (5 bases). Germline lookup yields CDR1 MNHEY and CDR2 SVGAGI. Trimming left V 0 bases short and J 3 bases short, with 13 bases between. The length of the CDR3 is 16 residues. The CDR3 sequence is CASSYSIGSGTDTQYF. DNA of the CDR3: TGTGCCAGCAGTTACTCGATTGGGAGTGGAACAGATACGCAGTATTTT.

Remarks on this clonotype: A read error may explain this, as a much larger clone is one base away. The rearrangement joins TRBV24-1 to TRBJ2-1; D not certain. The germline CDR1 and CDR2 sequences are KGHDR and SFDVKD. CDR3 size: 14 residues. V dropped 4 bases and J dropped 5 bases, with 11 bases sitting between them. The CDR3 protein is CATSDWANNNEQFF. In nucleotides, the CDR3 is TGTGCCACCAGTGACTGGGCTAACAACAATGAGCAGTTCTTC.

This clonotype was seen at least ten times. The CDR3 spells CSAPGTGRYEQYF. CDR3 DNA: TGCAGTGCCCCCGGGACTGGCAGATACGAGCAGTACTTC. The chain has TRBV20-1 and TRBJ2-7; D perhaps matches TRBD2 (6 bases). V was shortened by 6 bases and J by 4 bases, with 16 bases between the two germline ends. The CDR3 contains 13 residues. Germline V gene lookup returns CDR1 DFQATT and CDR2 SNEGSKA (reference sequence).

This clonotype was found many times. The V call is TRBV14, the J call TRBJ2-2; TRBD1 agrees at 7 bases. V shed 4 bases and J 6 bases; nucleotides not matched to a gene: 8. The CDR3 contains 15 residues. CDR1 is SGHDN and CDR2 is FVKESK in the germline V gene. The CDR3 DNA follows: TGTGCCAGCAGCCCGACAGGGCTCTTTCCCGGGGAGCTGTTTTTT. Translating gives CASSPTGLFPGELFF.

As to this clonotype: A much larger clone differs by one base, so this may be a read error. The chain couples TRBV7-9 to TRBJ2-3, with 14 bases lining up with TRBD2. The germline V gene encodes CDR1 SEHNR and CDR2 FQNEAQ (reference sequence). The CDR3 has 20 residues. With 5 bases clipped from V and 4 bases from J, the junction kept 17 bases outside the gene matches. The CDR3 DNA follows: TGTGCCAGCAGCCCCATTCCCGGGACTAGCGGGAGTAGTTTCGCAGATACGCAGTATTTT. Translating gives CASSPIPGTSGSSFADTQYF.

This clonotype was seen many times. The chain uses TRBV7-8 and TRBJ1-1; D is uncertain. Germline values: CDR1 SGHVS, CDR2 FQNEAQ. The V end was cut by 0 bases, the J end by 3 bases, with 5 bases between. This CDR3 has 13 amino acids. The CDR3 region is CASSLAPYTEAFF. DNA of the CDR3: TGTGCCAGCAGCTTAGCCCCATACACTGAAGCTTTCTTT. Full variable domain (outside the CDR3, taken from reference TRBV7-8 and TRBJ1-1): GAGVSQSPRYKVAKRGQDVALRCDPISGHVSLFWYQQALGQGPEFLTYFQNEAQLDKSGLPSDRFFAERPEGSVSTLKIQRTQQEDSAVYLCASSLAPYTEAFFGQGTRLTVV.

This clonotype was detected only a few times. The V call is TRBV7-9, the J call TRBJ2-3, with 9 bases identical to TRBD2. The CDR3 runs to 13 residues. Per the germline V gene, CDR1 is SEHNR and CDR2 is FQNEAQ (reference sequence). After removal of 5 bases from V and 14 bases from J, the junction contained 11 bases not matched to a gene. The CDR3 DNA is TGTGCCAGCAGCGACCCTTTCGCGGGGGGGATGTATTTT. Protein sequence: CASSDPFAGGMYF. Full variable domain (remainder filled in from reference TRBV7-9 and TRBJ2-3): DTGVSQNPRHKITKRGQNVTFRCDPISEHNRLYWYRQTLGQGPEFLTYFQNEAQLEKSRLLSDRFSAERPKGSFSTLEIQRTEQGDSAMYLCASSDPFAGGMYFGPGTRLTVL.

The sample holds many counts of this clonotype. J is TRBJ1-5 and V is TRBV20-1, with 7 bases lining up with TRBD1. Trimming removed 3 bases from V and 7 bases from J; junction bases left unmatched: 9. Germline V gene sequence: CDR1 DFQATT, CDR2 SNEGSKA (reference sequence). The CDR3 is 14 amino acids. CDR3: CSASPTGLGQPQHF. The DNA of the CDR3 is TGCAGTGCTAGTCCGACAGGGCTAGGGCAGCCCCAGCATTTT.

The table lists this clonotype with a few counts. This sequence joins TRBV5-4 and TRBJ1-1, with D unclear. CDR1 is SGHNT, CDR2 YYREEE, per germline (reference sequence). This CDR3 is 11 amino acids long. V lost 1 base and J 7 bases, leaving 5 bases between the germline ends. The DNA for the CDR3 is TGTGCCAGCAGCTTGTATGGTGAAGCTTTCTTT. It yields the protein CASSLYGEAFF.

This clonotype was observed many times. This sequence joins TRBV4-2 and TRBJ2-7, with a possible D match to TRBD1 (6 bases). CDR3 length: 15 amino acids. V was pared by 4 bases and J by 0 bases, with 13 bases between. Germline loops: CDR1 LGHNA, CDR2 YNFKEQ. As DNA, the CDR3 is TGTGCCAGCAGCCTCCAGGGGCACGGCTCCTACGAGCAGTACTTC. This codes for CASSLQGHGSYEQYF.

The chain has TRBV6-5 and TRBJ1-4; D uncertain. This CDR3 region has 12 residues. Trimming shortened V by 8 bases and J by 7 bases, and 11 bases separated the two germline ends. Germline values: CDR1 MNHEY, CDR2 SVGAGI. CDR3 bases: TGTGCCAGCTCCCCGAACAGTGAAAAACTGTTTTTT. It specifies CASSPNSEKLFF.